This T cell receptor beta chain was identified during a study of blood T cell repertoires in COVID-19. The V gene's germline CDR1 is SNHLY and CDR2 FYNNEI. The V gene lost 1 base and the J gene lost 0 bases, with 12 bases spanning the gap. This CDR3 is built from 16 residues. Method: immunoSEQ multiplex PCR; TCRdb's copy keeps in-frame clones and lacks some. This table holds fewer than 45,000 clones, roughly 84% found once. This chain connects TRBV2 to TRBJ1-1; D uncertain. The clonotype comes from a man aged 55 to 70 with COVID-19, enrolled during active disease. Material: peripheral blood. CDR3 DNA sequence: TGTGCCAGCAGTGAAGATGCGTGGAGTTTGAACACTGAAGCTTTCTTT. Its translation is CASSEDAWSLNTEAFF. Combining the CDR3 with reference TRBV2 and TRBJ1-1 gives the whole variable domain EPEVTQTPSHQVTQMGQEVILRCVPISNHLYFYWYRQILGQKVEFLVSFYNNEISEKSEIFDDQFSVERPDGSNFTLKIRSTKLEDSAMYFCASSEDAWSLNTEAFFGQGTRLTVV.